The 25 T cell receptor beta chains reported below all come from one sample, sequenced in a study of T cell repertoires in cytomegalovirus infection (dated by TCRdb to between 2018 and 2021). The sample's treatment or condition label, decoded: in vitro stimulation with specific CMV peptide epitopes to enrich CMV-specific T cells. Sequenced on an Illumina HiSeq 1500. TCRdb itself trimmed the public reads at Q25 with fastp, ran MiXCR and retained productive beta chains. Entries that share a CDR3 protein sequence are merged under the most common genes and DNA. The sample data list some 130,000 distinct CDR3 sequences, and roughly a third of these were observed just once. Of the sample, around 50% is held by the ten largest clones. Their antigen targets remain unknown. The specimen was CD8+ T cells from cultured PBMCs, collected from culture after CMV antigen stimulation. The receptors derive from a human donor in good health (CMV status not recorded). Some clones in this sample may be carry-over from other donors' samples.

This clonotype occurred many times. The chain's CDR3 is CASSLARGGGARNEQFF. CDR3 coding DNA: TGTGCCAGCAGCTTAGCGCGAGGCGGGGGGGCGAGGAATGAGCAGTTCTTC. J is TRBJ2-1 and V is TRBV7-8; 9 bases line up with TRBD2. CDR3 size: 17 residues. Germline V gene sequence: CDR1 SGHVS, CDR2 FQNEAQ. The V and J ends lost 0 bases and 7 bases, in that order; junction bases with no gene match: 10.

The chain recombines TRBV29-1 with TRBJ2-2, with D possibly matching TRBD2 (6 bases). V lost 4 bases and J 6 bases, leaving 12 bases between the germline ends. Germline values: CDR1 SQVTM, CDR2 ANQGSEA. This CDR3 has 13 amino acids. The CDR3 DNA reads TGCAGCGTTGGGGAAGGGGAGGCCGGGGAGCTGTTTTTT. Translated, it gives CSVGEGEAGELFF.

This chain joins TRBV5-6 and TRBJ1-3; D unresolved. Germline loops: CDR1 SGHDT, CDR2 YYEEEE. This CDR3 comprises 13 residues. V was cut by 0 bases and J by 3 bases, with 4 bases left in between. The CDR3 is CASSLEFGNTIYF. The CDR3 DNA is TGTGCCAGCAGCTTGGAATTTGGAAACACCATATATTTT.

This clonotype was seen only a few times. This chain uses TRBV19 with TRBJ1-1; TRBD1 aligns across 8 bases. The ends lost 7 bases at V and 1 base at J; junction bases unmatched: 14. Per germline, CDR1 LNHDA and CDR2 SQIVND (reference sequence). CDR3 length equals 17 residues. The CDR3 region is CASIKGQVESGNTEAFF. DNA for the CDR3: TGTGCCAGTATTAAGGGACAGGTGGAAAGTGGGAACACTGAAGCTTTCTTT.

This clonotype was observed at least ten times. The CDR3 spells CAGGERGRRQVPFNEQFF. CDR3 sequence (DNA): TGTGCCGGGGGGGAAAGGGGGCGTCGGCAGGTCCCTTTCAATGAGCAGTTCTTC. The genes are TRBV7-8 and TRBJ2-1; D is perhaps TRBD1 or TRBD2 (7 bases each). The CDR3 runs to 18 residues. Trimming stripped 11 bases from V and 6 bases from J, with 32 bases between. Per germline, CDR1 SGHVS and CDR2 FQNEAQ. Complete variable domain (other parts from reference TRBV7-8 and TRBJ2-1): GAGVSQSPRYKVAKRGQDVALRCDPISGHVSLFWYQQALGQGPEFLTYFQNEAQLDKSGLPSDRFFAERPEGSVSTLKIQRTQQEDSAVYLCAGGERGRRQVPFNEQFFGPGTRLTVL.

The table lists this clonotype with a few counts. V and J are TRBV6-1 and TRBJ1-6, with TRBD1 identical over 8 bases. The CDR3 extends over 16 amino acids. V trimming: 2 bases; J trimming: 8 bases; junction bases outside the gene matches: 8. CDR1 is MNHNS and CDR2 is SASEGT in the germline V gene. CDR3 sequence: CASSEHKDRAYSPLHF. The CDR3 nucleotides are TGTGCCAGCAGTGAACATAAGGACAGGGCCTATTCACCCCTCCACTTT.

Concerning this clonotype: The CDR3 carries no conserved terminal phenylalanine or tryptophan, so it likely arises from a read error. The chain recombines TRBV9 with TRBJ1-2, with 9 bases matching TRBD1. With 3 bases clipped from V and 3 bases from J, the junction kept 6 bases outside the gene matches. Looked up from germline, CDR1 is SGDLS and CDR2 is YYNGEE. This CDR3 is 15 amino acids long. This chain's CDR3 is CASSGGQGTDYGYTL. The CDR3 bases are TGTGCCAGCAGCGGGGGACAGGGTACCGACTATGGCTACACCCTC.

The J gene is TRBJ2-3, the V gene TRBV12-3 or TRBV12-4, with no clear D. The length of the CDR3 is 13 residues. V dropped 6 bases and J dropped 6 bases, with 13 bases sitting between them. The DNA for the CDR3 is TGTGCCAGCAGCTATAGCCCGGGCGATACGCAGTATTTT. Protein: CASSYSPGDTQYF.

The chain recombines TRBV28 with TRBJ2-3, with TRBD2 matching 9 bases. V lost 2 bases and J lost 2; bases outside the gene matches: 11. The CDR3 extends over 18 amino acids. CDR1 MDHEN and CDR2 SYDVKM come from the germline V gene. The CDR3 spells CASSLKRGEPSFTDTQYF. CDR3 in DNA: TGTGCCAGCAGTTTAAAGCGGGGGGAACCAAGCTTCACAGATACGCAGTATTTT.

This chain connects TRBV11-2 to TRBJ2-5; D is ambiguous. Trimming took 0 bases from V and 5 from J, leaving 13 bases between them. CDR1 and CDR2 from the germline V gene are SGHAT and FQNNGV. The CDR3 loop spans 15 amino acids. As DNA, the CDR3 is TGTGCCAGCAGCTTAGAGAGACCCCTGATGGAGACCCAGTACTTC. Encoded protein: CASSLERPLMETQYF.

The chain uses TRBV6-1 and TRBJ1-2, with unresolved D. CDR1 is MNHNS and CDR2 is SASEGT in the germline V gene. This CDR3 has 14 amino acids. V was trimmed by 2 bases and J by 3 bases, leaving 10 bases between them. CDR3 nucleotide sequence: TGTGCCAGCAGTGAAAGTCGTTTGGACTATGGCTACACCTTC. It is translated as CASSESRLDYGYTF.

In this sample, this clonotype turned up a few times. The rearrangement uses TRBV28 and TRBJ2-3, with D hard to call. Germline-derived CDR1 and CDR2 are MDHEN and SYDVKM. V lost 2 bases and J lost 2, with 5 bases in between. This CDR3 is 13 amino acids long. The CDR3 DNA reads TGTGCCAGCAGTTTACTAACCACAGATACGCAGTATTTT. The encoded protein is CASSLLTTDTQYF.

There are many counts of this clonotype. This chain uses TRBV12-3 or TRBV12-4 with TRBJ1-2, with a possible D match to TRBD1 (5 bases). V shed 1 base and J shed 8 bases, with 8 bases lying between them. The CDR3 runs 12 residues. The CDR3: CASSLGGDGYTF. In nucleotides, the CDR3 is TGTGCCAGCAGTTTAGGAGGGGACGGCTACACCTTC.

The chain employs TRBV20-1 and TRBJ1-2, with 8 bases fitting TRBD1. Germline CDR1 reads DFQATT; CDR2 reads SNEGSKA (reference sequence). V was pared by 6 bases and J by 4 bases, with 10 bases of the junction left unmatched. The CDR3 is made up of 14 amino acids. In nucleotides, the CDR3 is TGCAGTGCCGGGGGACCGGACAGGGCCTATGGCTACACCTTC. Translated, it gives CSAGGPDRAYGYTF.

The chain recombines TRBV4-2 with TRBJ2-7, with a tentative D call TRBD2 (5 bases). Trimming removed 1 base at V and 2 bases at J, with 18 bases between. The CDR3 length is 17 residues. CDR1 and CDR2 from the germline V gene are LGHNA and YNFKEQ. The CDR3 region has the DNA TGTGCCAGCAGCCAAGTACTAGGCGCGACGTCGACCTACGAGCAGTACTTC. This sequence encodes CASSQVLGATSTYEQYF.

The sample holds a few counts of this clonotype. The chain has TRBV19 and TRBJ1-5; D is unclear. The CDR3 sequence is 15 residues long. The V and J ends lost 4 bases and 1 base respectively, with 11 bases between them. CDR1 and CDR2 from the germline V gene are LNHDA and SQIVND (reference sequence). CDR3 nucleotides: TGTGCCAGTAGTACCCAGGACGGAAGCAATCAGCCCCAGCATTTT. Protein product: CASSTQDGSNQPQHF.

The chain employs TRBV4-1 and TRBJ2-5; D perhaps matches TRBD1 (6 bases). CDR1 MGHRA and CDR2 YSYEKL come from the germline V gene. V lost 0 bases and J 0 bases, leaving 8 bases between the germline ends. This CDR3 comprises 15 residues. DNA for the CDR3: TGCGCCAGCAGCCAAGATGGACAGTACCAAGAGACCCAGTACTTC. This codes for CASSQDGQYQETQYF.

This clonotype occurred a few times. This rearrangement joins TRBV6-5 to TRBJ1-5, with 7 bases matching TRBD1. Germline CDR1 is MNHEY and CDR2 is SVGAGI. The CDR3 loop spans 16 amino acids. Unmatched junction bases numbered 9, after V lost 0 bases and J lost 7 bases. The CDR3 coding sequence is TGTGCCAGCAGTTACTCCAAAGGACAGGCAGGCCAGCCCCAGCATTTT. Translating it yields CASSYSKGQAGQPQHF.

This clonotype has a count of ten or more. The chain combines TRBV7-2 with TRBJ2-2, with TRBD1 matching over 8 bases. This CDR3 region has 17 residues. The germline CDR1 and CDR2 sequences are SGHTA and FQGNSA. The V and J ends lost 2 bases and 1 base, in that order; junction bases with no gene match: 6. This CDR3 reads CASSLFSGTGNTGELFF. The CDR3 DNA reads TGTGCCAGCAGCTTATTCTCTGGGACAGGGAACACCGGGGAGCTGTTTTTT.

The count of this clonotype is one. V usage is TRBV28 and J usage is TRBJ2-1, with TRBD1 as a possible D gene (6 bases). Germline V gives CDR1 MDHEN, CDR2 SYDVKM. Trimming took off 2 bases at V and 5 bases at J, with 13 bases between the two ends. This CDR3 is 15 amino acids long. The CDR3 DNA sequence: TGTGCCAGCAGTTTAGGCCGGGACAACCACAATGAGCAGTTCTTC. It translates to CASSLGRDNHNEQFF.

CDR3 nucleotides: TGTGCCAGCACGGCTGGGCAGATCCCCTACGAGCAGTACTTC. This encodes CASTAGQIPYEQYF. The chain is built from TRBV27 and TRBJ2-7; D is unresolved. This CDR3 spans 14 amino acids. V was shortened by 7 bases and J by 2 bases, with 15 bases between the two germline ends. CDR1 and CDR2 from the germline V gene are MNHEY and SMNVEV (reference sequence).

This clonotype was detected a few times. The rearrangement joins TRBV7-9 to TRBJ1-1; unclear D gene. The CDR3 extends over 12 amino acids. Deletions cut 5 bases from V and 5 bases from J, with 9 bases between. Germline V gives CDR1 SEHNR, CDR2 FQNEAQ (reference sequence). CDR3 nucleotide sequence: TGTGCCAGCAGCCTTGGGATGACTGAAGCTTTCTTT. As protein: CASSLGMTEAFF. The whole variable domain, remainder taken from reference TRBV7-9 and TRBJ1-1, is DTGVSQNPRHKITKRGQNVTFRCDPISEHNRLYWYRQTLGQGPEFLTYFQNEAQLEKSRLLSDRFSAERPKGSFSTLEIQRTEQGDSAMYLCASSLGMTEAFFGQGTRLTVV.

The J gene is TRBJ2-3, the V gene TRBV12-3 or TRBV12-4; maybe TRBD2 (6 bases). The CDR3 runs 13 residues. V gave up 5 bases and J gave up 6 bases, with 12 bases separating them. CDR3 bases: TGTGCCAGCAGTCGGGCGGGGTTGGATACGCAGTATTTT. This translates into CASSRAGLDTQYF.

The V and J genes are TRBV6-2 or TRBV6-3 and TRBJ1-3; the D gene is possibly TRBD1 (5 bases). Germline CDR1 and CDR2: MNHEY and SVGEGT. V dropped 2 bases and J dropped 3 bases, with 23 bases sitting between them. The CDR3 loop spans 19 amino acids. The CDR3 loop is CASSYRRRGSSPDGNTIYF. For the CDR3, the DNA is TGTGCCAGCAGTTACCGGAGAAGGGGTTCGTCCCCGGATGGAAACACCATATATTTT.

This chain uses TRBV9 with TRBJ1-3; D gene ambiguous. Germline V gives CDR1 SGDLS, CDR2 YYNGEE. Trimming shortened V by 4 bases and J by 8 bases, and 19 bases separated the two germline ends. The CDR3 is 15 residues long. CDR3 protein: CASSPSEGSLDTIYF. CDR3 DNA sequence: TGTGCCAGCAGCCCCTCAGAGGGCTCGCTGGACACCATATATTTT.